This T cell receptor beta chain was retrieved from a study of early T cells in non-severe SARS-CoV-2 infection. Study as a whole: Chains from this unsorted whole-blood bulk RNA could not be paired. Study-level points and caveats: Private and CD4 specificities were missed by VDJdb matching, skewed to anti-spike CD8.

Individual cDNA molecules were tagged with unique molecular identifiers, the study reported. From the 5' RACE reads, TCRdb called clonotypes with MiXCR, one entry per CDR3 protein. The table includes 71,000 or so distinct CDR3 sequences, 12% to 15% detected once. CDR1 and CDR2 from the germline V gene are LGHNT and FRNRAP. This CDR3 has 15 amino acids. V was cut by 6 bases and J by 0 bases, with 11 bases left in between. This clonotype was seen at least ten times. As yet, its antigen is unknown. The sequenced sample was whole blood. The chain employs TRBV12-5 and TRBJ2-2; D ambiguous. This clonotype was sampled from an adult who was a healthcare worker with PCR-confirmed SARS-CoV-2 infection or an uninfected control (not recorded which). The CDR3 region has the DNA TGTGCTAGTGGCCGGCAACAGCCGAACACCGGGGAGCTGTTTTTT. This sequence encodes CASGRQQPNTGELFF.